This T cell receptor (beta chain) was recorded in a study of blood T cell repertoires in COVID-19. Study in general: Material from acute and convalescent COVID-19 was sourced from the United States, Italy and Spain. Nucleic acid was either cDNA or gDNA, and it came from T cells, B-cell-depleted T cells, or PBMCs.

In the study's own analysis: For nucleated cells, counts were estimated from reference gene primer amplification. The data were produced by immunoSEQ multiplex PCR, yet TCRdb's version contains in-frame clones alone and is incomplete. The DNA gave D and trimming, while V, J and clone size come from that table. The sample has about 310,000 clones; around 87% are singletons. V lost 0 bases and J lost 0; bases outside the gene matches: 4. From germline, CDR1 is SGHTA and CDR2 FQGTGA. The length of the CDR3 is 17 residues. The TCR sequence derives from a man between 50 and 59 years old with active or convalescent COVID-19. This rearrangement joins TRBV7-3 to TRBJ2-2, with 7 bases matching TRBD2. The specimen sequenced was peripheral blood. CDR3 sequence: CASSLTASGANTGELFF. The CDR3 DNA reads TGTGCCAGCAGCTTAACGGCTAGCGGCGCGAACACCGGGGAGCTGTTTTTT. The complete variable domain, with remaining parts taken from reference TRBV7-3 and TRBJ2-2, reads GAGVSQTPSNKVTEKGKYVELRCDPISGHTALYWYRQSLGQGPEFLIYFQGTGAADDSGLPNDRFFAVRPEGSVSTLKIQRTERGDSAVYLCASSLTASGANTGELFFGEGSRLTVL.